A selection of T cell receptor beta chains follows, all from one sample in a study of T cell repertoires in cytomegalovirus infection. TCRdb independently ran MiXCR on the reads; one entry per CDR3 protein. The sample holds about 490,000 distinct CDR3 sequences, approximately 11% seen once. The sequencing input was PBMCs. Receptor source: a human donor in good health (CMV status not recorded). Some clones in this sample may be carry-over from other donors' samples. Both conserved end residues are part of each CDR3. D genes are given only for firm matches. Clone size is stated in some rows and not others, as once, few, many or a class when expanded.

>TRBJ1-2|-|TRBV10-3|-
TGTGCCATCAGTGCAGGACGCAACTATGGCTACACCTTC
CAISAGRNYGYTF
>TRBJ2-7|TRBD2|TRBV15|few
TGTGCCACCAGCCATGGGACTAGGACCTACGAGCAGTACTTC
CATSHGTRTYEQYF
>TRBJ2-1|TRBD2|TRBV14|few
TGTGCCAGCAGCCAACCGGGACTAGCGAGAAATGAGCAGTTCTTC
CASSQPGLARNEQFF
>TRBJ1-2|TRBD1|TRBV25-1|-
TGTGCCAGCAGAGCAGACAGGGGCAGGAATGGCTACACCTTC
CASRADRGRNGYTF
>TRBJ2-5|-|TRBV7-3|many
TGTGCCAGCAGCTTAAATGCGGGGAACCAAGAGACCCAGTACTTC
CASSLNAGNQETQYF
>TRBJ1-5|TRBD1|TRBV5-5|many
TGTGCCAGCAGCCGACAGGGACTAGGCAATCAGCCCCAGCATTTT
CASSRQGLGNQPQHF
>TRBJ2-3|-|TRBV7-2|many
TGTGCCAGCAATCGCCCAGTCTATACGCAGTATTTT
CASNRPVYTQYF
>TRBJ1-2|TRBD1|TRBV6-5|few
TGTGCCAGCAGTTACGCCGCCGGGACAGCTAACTATGGCTACACCTTC
CASSYAAGTANYGYTF
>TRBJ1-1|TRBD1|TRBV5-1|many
TGCGCCAGCAGCCTGGTGGGACAGCCCGGCACTGAAGCTTTCTTT
CASSLVGQPGTEAFF
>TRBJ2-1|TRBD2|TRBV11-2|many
TGTGCCAGCAGCTGGACTAGCGGGGACTCCTACAATGAGCAGTTCTTC
CASSWTSGDSYNEQFF
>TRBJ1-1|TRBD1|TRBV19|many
TGTGCCAGTAGTATGGACGACAGGGGTTTTATGAACACTGAAGCTTTCTTT
CASSMDDRGFMNTEAFF
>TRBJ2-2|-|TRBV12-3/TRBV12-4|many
TGTGCCAGCAGCAACCTCAGGGGGGTAGGGGAGCTGTTTTTT
CASSNLRGVGELFF
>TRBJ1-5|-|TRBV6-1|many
TGTGCCAGCAGTGAGGGCAATCAGCCCCAGCATTTT
CASSEGNQPQHF
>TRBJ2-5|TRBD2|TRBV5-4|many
TGTGCCAGCAGCTTGGGAGGGCGGGGAGGGAGAAAAGAGACCCAGTACTTC
CASSLGGRGGRKETQYF
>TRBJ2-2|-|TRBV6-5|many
TGTGCCAGCAGTTACTCACCCTTCCCCGGGGAGCTGTTTTTT
CASSYSPFPGELFF
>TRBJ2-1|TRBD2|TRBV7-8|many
TGTGCCAGCAGCTTAGAACCGGGAGGGGCCTACAATGAGCAGTTCTTC
CASSLEPGGAYNEQFF
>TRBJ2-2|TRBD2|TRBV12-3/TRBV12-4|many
TGTGCCAGCTCCAAACCGGGGGGGGCGACCGGGGAGCTGTTTTTT
CASSKPGGATGELFF
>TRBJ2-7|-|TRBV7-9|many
TGTGCCAGCAGCTTAGCCGGACAGTGGGCCTACGAGCAGTACTTC
CASSLAGQWAYEQYF
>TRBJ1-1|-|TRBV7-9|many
TGTGCCAGCAGTACCGACGGGGCCCACACTGAAGCTTTCTTT
CASSTDGAHTEAFF
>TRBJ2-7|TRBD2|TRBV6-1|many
TGTGCCAGCAGTGGACTAGCGGGAGGCCCTAGCGGGGGCGAGCAGTACTTC
CASSGLAGGPSGGEQYF
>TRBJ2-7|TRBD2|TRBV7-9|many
TGTGCCAGCAGTCCATTAGCGGGAGAACCACTCGAGCAGTACTTC
CASSPLAGEPLEQYF
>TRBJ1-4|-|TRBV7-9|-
TGTGCCAGCAGCTTAGAACAGACCCCCGAAAAACTGTTTTTT
CASSLEQTPEKLFF
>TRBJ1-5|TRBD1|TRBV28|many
TGTGCCAGCAGTCGACTGTTACAGGGGAGTAGCAATCAGCCCCAGCATTTT
CASSRLLQGSSNQPQHF
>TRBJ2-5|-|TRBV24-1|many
TGTGCCACCAGTGATGCCAAAATAATCCAAGAGACCCAGTACTTC
CATSDAKIIQETQYF
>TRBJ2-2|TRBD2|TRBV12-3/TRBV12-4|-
TGTGCCAGCACCGGACTAGCGGGGCCGAACACCGGGGAGCTGTTTTTT
CASTGLAGPNTGELFF
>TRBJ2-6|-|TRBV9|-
TGTGCCAGCAGCGTAGAAGGCAGGCTCTCGGGGGGGGCCAACGTCCTGACTTTC
CASSVEGRLSGGANVLTF
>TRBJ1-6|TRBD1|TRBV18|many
TGTGCCAGCTCACCACCGACAGGGAGCAGGTCACCCCTCCACTTT
CASSPPTGSRSPLHF
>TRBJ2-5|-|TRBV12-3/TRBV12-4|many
TGTGCCAGCAGTTTCGGGGGAGCCCCAGAGACCCAGTACTTC
CASSFGGAPETQYF
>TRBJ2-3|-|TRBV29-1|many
TGCAGCGTTGAAGCACAGTGGTCTGTCACAGATACGCAGTATTTT
CSVEAQWSVTDTQYF
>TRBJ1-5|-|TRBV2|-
TGTGCCAGCAGTGAACAGGGGCGCAATCAGCCCCAGCATTTT
CASSEQGRNQPQHF
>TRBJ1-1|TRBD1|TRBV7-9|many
TGTGCCAGCAGCTCGAACAGGGGAGGAGACACTGAAGCTTTCTTT
CASSSNRGGDTEAFF
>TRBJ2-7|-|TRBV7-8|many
TGTGCCAGCAGCTTAGGTAGGACAGAAACTTACGAGCAGTACTTC
CASSLGRTETYEQYF
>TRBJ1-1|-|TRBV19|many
TGTGCCAGTAGACCCGGGACGTCGAACACTGAAGCTTTCTTT
CASRPGTSNTEAFF
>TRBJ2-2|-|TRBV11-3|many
TGTGCCAGCAGCCTCCTGGACGGCGGGGAGCTGTTTTTT
CASSLLDGGELFF
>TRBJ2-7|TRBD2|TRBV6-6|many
TGTGCCAGCAGTACCTCGGGACTAGCGACCGAGCAGTACTTC
CASSTSGLATEQYF
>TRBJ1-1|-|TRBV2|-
TGTGCCAGCAGTGACAGGGGCCGAAACACTGAAGCTTTCTTT
CASSDRGRNTEAFF
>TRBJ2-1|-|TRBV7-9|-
TGTGCCAGCAGCCAATCGGGCATAAACAATGAGCAGTTCTTC
CASSQSGINNEQFF
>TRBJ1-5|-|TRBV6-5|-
TGTGCCAGCAGTGTGGAGTATAGTCAGCCCCAGCATTTT
CASSVEYSQPQHF
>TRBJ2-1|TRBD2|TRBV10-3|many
TGTGCCATCAGTGAGTCGACTAGCTTAAGCAATGAGCAGTTCTTC
CAISESTSLSNEQFF
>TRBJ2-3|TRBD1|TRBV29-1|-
TGCAGCGTTGAAGGGACAGGGCGGGCAGATACGCAGTATTTT
CSVEGTGRADTQYF
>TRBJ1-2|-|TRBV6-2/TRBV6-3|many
TGTGCCAGCAGTTACCCCCGGGACCGACTGTATGGCTACACCTTC
CASSYPRDRLYGYTF
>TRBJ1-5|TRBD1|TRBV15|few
TGTGCCACCAGCAGGGACAGGGTTCCACCCCAGCATTTT
CATSRDRVPPQHF
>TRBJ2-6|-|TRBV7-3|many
TGTGCCAGCAGCTTATTGGGCCGGACAAGCCACTCTGGGGCCAACGTCCTGACTTTC
CASSLLGRTSHSGANVLTF
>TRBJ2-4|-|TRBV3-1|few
TGTGCCAGCAGCCCCGGATCCCGGGAACTACAGTACTTC
CASSPGSRELQYF
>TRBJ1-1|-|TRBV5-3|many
TGTGCCAGAAGCTTGGCGGACAGTCCCACTGAAGCTTTCTTT
CARSLADSPTEAFF
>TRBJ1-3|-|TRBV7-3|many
TGTGCCAGCAGCTTAACGGGAACGGCTGGAAACACCATATATTTT
CASSLTGTAGNTIYF
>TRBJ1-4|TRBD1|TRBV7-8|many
TGTGCCAGCAGCGTGGACAGGGGGTCGACTAATGAAAAACTGTTTTTT
CASSVDRGSTNEKLFF
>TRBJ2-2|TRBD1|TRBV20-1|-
TGCAGTGCGAAGGGACAGGGGGCTACCGGGGAGCTGTTTTTT
CSAKGQGATGELFF
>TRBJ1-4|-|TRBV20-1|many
TGCAGTGCTAGTCCAGGGAGAGGCCGGGTCAATGAAAAACTGTTTTTT
CSASPGRGRVNEKLFF
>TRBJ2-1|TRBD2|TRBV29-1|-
TGCAGCGGAGTGACTAGCGGGAGAATTGAGCAGTTCTTC
CSGVTSGRIEQFF
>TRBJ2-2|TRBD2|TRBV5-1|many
TGCGCCAGCAGGCCTAGCGGGGGCCCCACCGGGGAGCTGTTTTTT
CASRPSGGPTGELFF
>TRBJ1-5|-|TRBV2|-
TGTGCCAGCAGCCAAGGACTAAATCCCCAGCCCCAGCATTTT
CASSQGLNPQPQHF
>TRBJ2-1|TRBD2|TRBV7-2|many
TGTGCCAGCAGCTCCAGTTTGGGGGGGAATGAGCAGTTCTTC
CASSSSLGGNEQFF
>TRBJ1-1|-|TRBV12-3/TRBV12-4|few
TGTGCCAGTAAGACAGGACGGAAAGCTTTCTTT
CASKTGRKAFF
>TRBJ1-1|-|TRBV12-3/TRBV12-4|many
TGTGCCAGCAGTTTGAGCCCCCGAATAGAAGCTTTCTTT
CASSLSPRIEAFF
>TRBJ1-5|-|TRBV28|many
TGTGCCAGCAGTTTAGCAGGGGAAGGTCAGCCCCAGCATTTT
CASSLAGEGQPQHF
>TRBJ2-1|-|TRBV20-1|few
TGCAGTGCTAGAGATGCCTTAGGTCGGGGCAGGTACAATGAGCAGTTCTTC
CSARDALGRGRYNEQFF
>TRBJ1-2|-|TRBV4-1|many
TGCGCCAGCAGCAGAACAGGAGGGCTCTATGGCTACACCTTC
CASSRTGGLYGYTF